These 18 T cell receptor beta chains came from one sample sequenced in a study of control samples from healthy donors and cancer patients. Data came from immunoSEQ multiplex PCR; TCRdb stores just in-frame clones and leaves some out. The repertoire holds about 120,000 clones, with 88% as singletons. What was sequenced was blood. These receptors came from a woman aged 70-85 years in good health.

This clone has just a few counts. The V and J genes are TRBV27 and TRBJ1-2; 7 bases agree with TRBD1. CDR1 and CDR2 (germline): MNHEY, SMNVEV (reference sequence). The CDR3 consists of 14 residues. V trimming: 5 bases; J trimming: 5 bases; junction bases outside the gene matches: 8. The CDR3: CASSIEGGRYGYTF. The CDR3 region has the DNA TGTGCCAGCAGTATAGAAGGGGGCCGGTATGGCTACACCTTC.

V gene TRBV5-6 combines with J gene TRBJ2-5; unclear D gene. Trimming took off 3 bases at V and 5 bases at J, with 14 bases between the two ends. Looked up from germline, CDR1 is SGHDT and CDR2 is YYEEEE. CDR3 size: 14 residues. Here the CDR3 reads CASSYGQLTETQYF. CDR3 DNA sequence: TGTGCCAGCAGCTATGGGCAGTTAACGGAGACCCAGTACTTC.

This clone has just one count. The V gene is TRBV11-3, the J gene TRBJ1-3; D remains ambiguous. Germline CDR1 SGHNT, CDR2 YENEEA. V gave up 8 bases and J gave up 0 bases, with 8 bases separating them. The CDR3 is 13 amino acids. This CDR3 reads CASAAGSGNTIYF. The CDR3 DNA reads TGTGCCAGCGCGGCCGGCTCTGGAAACACCATATATTTT.

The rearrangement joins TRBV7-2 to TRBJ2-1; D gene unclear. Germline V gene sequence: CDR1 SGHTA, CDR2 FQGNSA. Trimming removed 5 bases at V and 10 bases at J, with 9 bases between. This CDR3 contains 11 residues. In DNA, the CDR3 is TGTGCCAGCAGCCGCGGTTTCGAGCAGTTCTTC. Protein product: CASSRGFEQFF. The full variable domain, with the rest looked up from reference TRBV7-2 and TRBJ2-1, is GAGVSQSPSNKVTEKGKDVELRCDPISGHTALYWYRQSLGQGLEFLIYFQGNSAPDKSGLPSDRFSAERTGGSVSTLTIQRTQQEDSAVYLCASSRGFEQFFGPGTRLTVL.

CDR3 protein: CASSLVGKNSPLHF. In DNA, the CDR3 is TGTGCCAGCAGCTTAGTTGGGAAGAATTCACCCCTCCACTTT. V is TRBV7-2 and J is TRBJ1-6; D not resolved. Germline V gene lookup returns CDR1 SGHTA and CDR2 FQGNSA. The V end was cut by 1 base, the J end by 7 bases, with 8 bases between. This CDR3 comprises 14 residues.

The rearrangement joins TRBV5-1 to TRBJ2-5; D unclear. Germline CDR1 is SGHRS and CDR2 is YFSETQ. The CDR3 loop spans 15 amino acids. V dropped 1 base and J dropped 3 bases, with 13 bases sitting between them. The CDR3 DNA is TGCGCCAGCAGCTTGCAGCCAGACCCCGAAGAGACCCAGTACTTC. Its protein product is CASSLQPDPEETQYF.

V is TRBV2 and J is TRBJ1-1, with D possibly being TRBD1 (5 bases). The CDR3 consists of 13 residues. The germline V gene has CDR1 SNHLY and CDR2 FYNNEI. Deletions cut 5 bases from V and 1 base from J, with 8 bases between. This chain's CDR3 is CASSYQGNTEAFF. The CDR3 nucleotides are TGTGCCAGCAGTTACCAGGGGAACACTGAAGCTTTCTTT.

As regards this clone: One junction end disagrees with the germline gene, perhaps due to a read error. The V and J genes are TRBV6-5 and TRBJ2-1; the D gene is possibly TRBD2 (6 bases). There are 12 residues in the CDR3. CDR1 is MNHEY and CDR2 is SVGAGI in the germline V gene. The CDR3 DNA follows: TGTGCCAGCAATTACCTAGCGAATGAGCAGTTCTTC. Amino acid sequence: CASNYLANEQFF.

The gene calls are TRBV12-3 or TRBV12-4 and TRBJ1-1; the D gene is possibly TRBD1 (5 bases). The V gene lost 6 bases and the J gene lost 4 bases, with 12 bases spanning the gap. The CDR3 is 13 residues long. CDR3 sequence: CASRALRGTEAFF. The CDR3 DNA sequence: TGTGCCAGCAGGGCCTTAAGGGGCACTGAAGCTTTCTTT.

The DNA for the CDR3 is TGTGCCAGCTCACCATCCCGAGGTGGCTTTCAAGAGACCCAGTACTTC. Amino acids: CASSPSRGGFQETQYF. J is TRBJ2-5 and V is TRBV18; no clear D gene. CDR3 length: 16 residues. The V gene's germline CDR1 is KGHSH and CDR2 LQKENI. V was cut by 2 bases and J by 2 bases, with 15 bases left in between. Full variable domain (outside the CDR3, taken from reference TRBV18 and TRBJ2-5): NAGVMQNPRHLVRRRGQEARLRCSPMKGHSHVYWYRQLPEEGLKFMVYLQKENIIDESGMPKERFSAEFPKEGPSILRIQQVVRGDSAAYFCASSPSRGGFQETQYFGPGTRLLVL.

The CDR3 DNA reads as TGTGCCAGCAGCTTCAAGGGTGGCACTAGCGGTTCTGAGCAGTTCTTC. Translating it yields CASSFKGGTSGSEQFF. The chain joins TRBV7-2 to TRBJ2-1, with TRBD2 identical over 8 bases. The germline CDR1 and CDR2 sequences are SGHTA and FQGNSA. The CDR3 is made up of 16 amino acids. The J segment lost 9 bases and the V segment lost 3 bases, leaving 13 bases of the junction unmatched.

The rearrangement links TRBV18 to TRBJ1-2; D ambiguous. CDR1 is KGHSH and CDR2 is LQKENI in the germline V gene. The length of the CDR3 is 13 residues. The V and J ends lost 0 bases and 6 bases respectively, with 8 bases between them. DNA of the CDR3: TGTGCCAGCTCACCACCGGGATACGATGGCTACACCTTC. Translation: CASSPPGYDGYTF.

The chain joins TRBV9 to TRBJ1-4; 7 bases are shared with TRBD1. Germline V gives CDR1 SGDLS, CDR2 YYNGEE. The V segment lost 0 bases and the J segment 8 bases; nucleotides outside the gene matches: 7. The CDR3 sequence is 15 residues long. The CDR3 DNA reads TGTGCCAGCAGCGTAGCGGGCAGGGGGGACGAAAAACTGTTTTTT. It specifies CASSVAGRGDEKLFF. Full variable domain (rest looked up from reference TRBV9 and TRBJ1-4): DSGVTQTPKHLITATGQRVTLRCSPRSGDLSVYWYQQSLDQGLQFLIQYYNGEERAKGNILERFSAQQFPDLHSELNLSSLELGDSALYFCASSVAGRGDEKLFFGSGTQLSVL.

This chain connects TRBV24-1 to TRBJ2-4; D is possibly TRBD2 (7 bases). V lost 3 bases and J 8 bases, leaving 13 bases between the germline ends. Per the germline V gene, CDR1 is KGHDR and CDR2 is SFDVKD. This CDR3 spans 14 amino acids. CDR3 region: CATSDPGEGDIQYF. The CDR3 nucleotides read TGTGCCACCAGTGATCCAGGGGAGGGGGACATTCAGTACTTC.

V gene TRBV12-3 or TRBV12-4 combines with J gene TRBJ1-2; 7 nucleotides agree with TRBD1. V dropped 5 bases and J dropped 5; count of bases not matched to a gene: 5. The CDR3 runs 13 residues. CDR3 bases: TGTGCCAGCAGTCCTAGGGGACAGTATGGCTACACCTTC. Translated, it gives CASSPRGQYGYTF.

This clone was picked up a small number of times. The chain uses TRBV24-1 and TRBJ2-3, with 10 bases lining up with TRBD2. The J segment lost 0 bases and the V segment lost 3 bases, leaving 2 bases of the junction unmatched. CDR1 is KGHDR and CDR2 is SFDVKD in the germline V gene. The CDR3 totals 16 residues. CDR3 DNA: TGTGCCACCAGTGATCCTAGCGGGGGTAGCACAGATACGCAGTATTTT. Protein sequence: CATSDPSGGSTDTQYF.

The DNA for the CDR3 is TGTGCCAGCAGCTTAGGCAGGACTGGAAACACCATATATTTT. Its translation is CASSLGRTGNTIYF. V and J are TRBV7-2 and TRBJ1-3; D is undetermined. V gave up 1 base and J gave up 2 bases, with 6 bases separating them. The CDR3 is made up of 14 amino acids. Germline CDR1 reads SGHTA; CDR2 reads FQGNSA.

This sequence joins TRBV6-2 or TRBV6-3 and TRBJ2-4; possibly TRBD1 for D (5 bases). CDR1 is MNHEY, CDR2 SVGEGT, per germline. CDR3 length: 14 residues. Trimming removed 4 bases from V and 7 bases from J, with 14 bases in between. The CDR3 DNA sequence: TGTGCCAGCAGTTTCAGGGCCGTGGGGAACATTCAGTACTTC. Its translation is CASSFRAVGNIQYF.